These 28 T cell receptor beta chains were all obtained from the same sample, sequenced in a study of CD8+ T cells in alopecia areata. RNA was extracted and reverse transcribed into cDNA as the sequencing template. Profiled with immunoSEQ multiplex PCR; TCRdb holds only in-frame clones, not every one. Of approximately 150,000 clones in the sample, 86% were seen once. Documented treatment: oral pan-JAK inhibitor, 5-10 mg twice daily. Sequencing was performed on CD8+ T cells sorted from blood, taken at week 4, from a patient treated with tofacitinib. The receptors here all came from a human donor with alopecia areata.

V and J are TRBV4-1 and TRBJ2-7; D gene uncertain. Trimming removed 4 bases at V and 3 bases at J, with 13 bases between. Germline V gene lookup returns CDR1 MGHRA and CDR2 YSYEKL. The CDR3 is 14 residues long. The chain's CDR3 is CASSPGPADYEQYF. CDR3 DNA sequence: TGCGCCAGCAGCCCCGGCCCCGCGGACTACGAGCAGTACTTC.

This sequence joins TRBV6-6 and TRBJ2-3, with D perhaps matching TRBD2 (5 bases). Germline lookup yields CDR1 MNHNY and CDR2 SVGAGI (reference sequence). V dropped 0 bases and J dropped 5 bases, with 6 bases sitting between them. This CDR3 is built from 13 residues. The CDR3 reads CASSYSEEDTQYF. In DNA, the CDR3 is TGTGCCAGCAGTTACTCGGAGGAAGATACGCAGTATTTT.

V and J are TRBV27 and TRBJ2-7, with TRBD1 identical over 7 bases. This CDR3 contains 14 residues. J gave up 4 bases and V 6 bases, and 9 bases lay outside the gene matches. CDR1 is MNHEY, CDR2 SMNVEV, per germline (reference sequence). The DNA of the CDR3 is TGTGCCAGCAGCCTCAGCCAGGGACAGTACGAGCAGTACTTC. It translates to CASSLSQGQYEQYF.

The genes are TRBV29-1 and TRBJ2-1; maybe TRBD1 (6 bases). Germline V gene lookup returns CDR1 SQVTM and CDR2 ANQGSEA. CDR3 length: 18 residues. V shed 2 bases and J shed 1 base, with 21 bases lying between them. The CDR3 loop reads CSVESSSRGRGSYNEQFF. Here the CDR3 DNA reads TGCAGCGTTGAATCGTCTAGTCGGGGCAGGGGATCCTACAATGAGCAGTTCTTC.

The chain uses TRBV5-6 and TRBJ2-1, with 9 bases identical to TRBD1. Germline V CDR1 and CDR2: SGHDT, YYEEEE. V lost 3 bases to trimming and J lost 4 bases; unmatched junction nucleotides: 5. The CDR3 covers 15 residues. CDR3 loop: CASSSGDREYNEQFF. Written as DNA, the CDR3 is TGTGCCAGCAGCTCGGGGGACAGGGAATACAATGAGCAGTTCTTC.

This chain uses TRBV29-1 with TRBJ2-7; D unresolved. The CDR3 is 13 residues long. The V gene's germline CDR1 is SQVTM and CDR2 ANQGSEA. With 7 bases removed from V and 3 bases from J, the gap between germline ends came to 16 bases. The CDR3 coding sequence is TGCAGCGCTCTATCCGGGTCCAACTACGAGCAGTACTTC. It codes for CSALSGSNYEQYF.

This chain connects TRBV6-5 to TRBJ2-3, with 7 bases fitting TRBD2. Trimming at V came to 9 bases and at J to 1 base, leaving 7 bases not matched to a gene. CDR3 length: 14 residues. The germline CDR1 and CDR2 sequences are MNHEY and SVGAGI. The CDR3 DNA reads as TGTGCCAGTAACCGGGACTACGGCACAGATACGCAGTATTTT. Protein sequence: CASNRDYGTDTQYF.

This clone was seen only a few times. The CDR3 spells CASSPPGTSFFDTQYF. In nucleotides, the CDR3 is TGTGCCAGCAGCCCGCCCGGGACTAGCTTCTTTGATACGCAGTATTTT. The chain combines TRBV5-6 with TRBJ2-3, with 9 bases fitting TRBD2. Germline CDR1 reads SGHDT; CDR2 reads YYEEEE. J gave up 6 bases and V 4 bases, and 12 bases lay outside the gene matches. The CDR3 is 16 amino acids.

The V call is TRBV11-2, the J call TRBJ2-7, with D unresolved. There are 12 residues in the CDR3. The germline gives CDR1 SGHAT, CDR2 FQNNGV. Trimming removed 1 base from V and 2 bases from J, with 3 bases in between. CDR3 protein: CASSLVTYEQYF. In DNA, the CDR3 is TGTGCCAGCAGCTTAGTTACCTACGAGCAGTACTTC.

The genes are TRBV29-1 and TRBJ1-2; a weak D match, TRBD1 (6 bases). V was trimmed by 0 bases and J by 5 bases, leaving 19 bases between them. Germline CDR1 is SQVTM and CDR2 is ANQGSEA. The CDR3 is 16 residues long. For the CDR3, the DNA is TGCAGCGTTGAAGATAAGGGGGACTTACAGGGTTATGGCTACACCTTC. It is translated as CSVEDKGDLQGYGYTF.

The rearrangement uses TRBV30 and TRBJ2-2; TRBD1 is a possible D gene (5 bases). V lost 4 bases to trimming and J lost 5 bases, with 17 bases between them. From germline, CDR1 is GTSNPN and CDR2 SVGIG (reference sequence). The CDR3 consists of 15 residues. The CDR3 sequence: CAWILEGVETGELFF. CDR3 coding DNA: TGTGCCTGGATCTTAGAAGGGGTGGAGACCGGGGAGCTGTTTTTT.

The chain carries TRBV30 and TRBJ2-2; TRBD2 is a possible D gene (5 bases). The CDR3 totals 15 residues. The germline V gene encodes CDR1 GTSNPN and CDR2 SVGIG (reference sequence). Between the trimmed V and J ends, which lost 3 bases and 1 base, there was a span of 12 bases. CDR3 loop: CAWRSGGLNTGELFF. CDR3 in DNA: TGTGCCTGGAGGAGTGGCGGGCTGAACACCGGGGAGCTGTTTTTT.

This chain uses TRBV29-1 with TRBJ2-1, with 9 bases identical to TRBD2. CDR1 SQVTM and CDR2 ANQGSEA come from the germline V gene. V trimming: 1 base; J trimming: 6 bases; junction bases outside the gene matches: 4. The CDR3 sequence is 14 residues long. CDR3 nucleotides: TGCAGCGTTGAAGGGCTAGCGGGGCTCAATGAGCAGTTCTTC. It translates to CSVEGLAGLNEQFF.

The chain links TRBV27 to TRBJ2-3; 12 bases are a match to TRBD1. The CDR3 runs 16 residues. CDR1 and CDR2 (germline): MNHEY, SMNVEV (reference sequence). The trim removed 0 bases at V and 6 bases at J, leaving 4 bases unmatched. The CDR3 region is CASSLSPGQGADTQYF. The CDR3 DNA is TGTGCCAGCAGTTTATCACCGGGACAGGGGGCTGATACGCAGTATTTT.

DNA of the CDR3: TGTGCCAGCAGCTTGGTCGTCGCAGATACGCAGTATTTT. Residues: CASSLVVADTQYF. This sequence joins TRBV5-4 and TRBJ2-3; D not resolved. Germline V gives CDR1 SGHNT, CDR2 YYREEE (reference sequence). The CDR3 consists of 13 residues. V lost 0 bases, J lost 4 bases, and 6 bases lay in between.

This clone was recorded once. The chain recombines TRBV19 with TRBJ2-1; 11 nucleotides agree with TRBD2. CDR3 length: 15 amino acids. The germline gives CDR1 LNHDA, CDR2 SQIVND (reference sequence). Unmatched junction bases numbered 6, after V lost 7 bases and J lost 4 bases. The DNA for the CDR3 is TGTGCCAGTACCGAGGGGACTAGCGGTTACAATGAGCAGTTCTTC. Translating gives CASTEGTSGYNEQFF.

V gene TRBV27 combines with J gene TRBJ2-7; a possible D gene is TRBD1 (5 bases). V dropped 2 bases and J dropped 3 bases, with 11 bases sitting between them. Germline CDR1 reads MNHEY; CDR2 reads SMNVEV (reference sequence). This CDR3 contains 14 residues. DNA of the CDR3: TGTGCCAGCAGTTTACTGCAGGGTCGCTACGAGCAGTACTTC. It is translated as CASSLLQGRYEQYF.

This rearrangement joins TRBV30 to TRBJ2-2; the match to TRBD2 covers 8 bases. J lost 6 bases, V lost 0 bases, and 6 bases had no gene match. The V gene's germline CDR1 is GTSNPN and CDR2 SVGIG (reference sequence). The CDR3 is made up of 15 amino acids. The CDR3 reads CAWSVFSGISGELFF. CDR3 coding DNA: TGTGCCTGGAGTGTATTTAGCGGGATTTCCGGGGAGCTGTTTTTT.

The count of this clone is one. This chain connects TRBV29-1 to TRBJ1-4; tentative D call: TRBD1 (5 bases). The germline V gene has CDR1 SQVTM and CDR2 ANQGSEA. This CDR3 has 14 residues. Deletions cut 4 bases from V and 6 bases from J, with 15 bases between. The CDR3 is CSVVGTEDYEKLFF. The DNA of the CDR3 is TGCAGCGTTGTAGGGACGGAAGACTATGAAAAACTGTTTTTT.

CDR3 protein: CASSLSGEAFF. The CDR3 DNA is TGTGCCAGCAGCTTGTCCGGGGAAGCTTTCTTT. V gene TRBV5-4 combines with J gene TRBJ1-1; D ambiguous. The CDR3 loop spans 11 amino acids. Germline-derived CDR1 and CDR2 are SGHNT and YYREEE (reference sequence). With 1 base removed from V and 8 bases from J, the gap between germline ends came to 6 bases.

The V gene is TRBV4-1, the J gene TRBJ2-7; 8 nucleotides align to TRBD1. The CDR3 is made up of 13 amino acids. V was clipped by 5 bases and J by 3 bases; unmatched bases: 3. From germline, CDR1 is MGHRA and CDR2 YSYEKL. The CDR3 sequence is CASSSDRDYEQYF. The CDR3 DNA is TGCGCCAGCAGCTCGGACAGGGACTACGAGCAGTACTTC.

This clone was found once. The V and J genes are TRBV4-1 and TRBJ2-3; D gene ambiguous. The germline CDR1 and CDR2 sequences are MGHRA and YSYEKL. This CDR3 region has 12 residues. The ends were cut back, 4 bases at V and 4 bases at J, with 6 bases in the middle. This CDR3 is CASSLRPDTQYF. DNA for the CDR3: TGCGCCAGCAGCCTGAGGCCAGATACGCAGTATTTT.

The chain combines TRBV13 with TRBJ2-2; no firm D call. The CDR3 runs 14 residues. The V gene's germline CDR1 is PRHDT and CDR2 FYEKMQ (reference sequence). V was cut by 0 bases and J by 1 base, with 3 bases left in between. The chain's CDR3 is CASSLGLNTGELFF. The CDR3 DNA reads as TGTGCCAGCAGCTTAGGGCTGAACACCGGGGAGCTGTTTTTT.

Notes on this clone: Other DNA sequences in this specimen translate into the identical CDR3. This chain links TRBV29-1 with TRBJ2-7; 10 positions agree with TRBD1. Looked up from germline, CDR1 is SQVTM and CDR2 is ANQGSEA. After removal of 4 bases from V and 6 bases from J, the junction contained 3 bases not matched to a gene. The CDR3 is made up of 12 amino acids. The CDR3 loop reads CSVGTGGPEQYF. CDR3 DNA: TGCAGCGTTGGGACAGGGGGACCCGAGCAGTACTTC.

The J gene is TRBJ2-7, the V gene TRBV9, with D perhaps TRBD1 (5 bases). The CDR3 runs 16 residues. CDR1 is SGDLS and CDR2 is YYNGEE in the germline V gene. Trimming stripped 0 bases from V and 6 bases from J, with 19 bases between. CDR3 in amino acids: CASSVEVGLRGLEQYF. CDR3 nucleotide sequence: TGTGCCAGCAGCGTAGAGGTTGGGCTAAGGGGCCTCGAGCAGTACTTC.

This clone was observed a single time. The rearrangement links TRBV5-1 to TRBJ1-1; D unresolved. V lost 0 bases to trimming and J lost 5 bases, with 11 bases between them. The germline CDR1 and CDR2 sequences are SGHRS and YFSETQ. The CDR3 length is 14 residues. CDR3 sequence (DNA): TGCGCCAGCAGCTTGGCCAGTGGGGTTACTGAAGCTTTCTTT. Encoded protein: CASSLASGVTEAFF.

This rearrangement joins TRBV29-1 to TRBJ2-3; D gene ambiguous. Germline assignment: CDR1 SQVTM and CDR2 ANQGSEA. The length of the CDR3 is 12 residues. V lost 6 bases and J lost 4, with 11 bases in between. Here the CDR3 reads CSVTTESDTQYF. The DNA of the CDR3 is TGCAGCGTCACCACAGAGTCAGATACGCAGTATTTT.

This clone was seen more than once but under ten times. The chain recombines TRBV2 with TRBJ2-7; 8 positions match TRBD2. The V and J ends lost 6 bases and 2 bases, in that order; junction bases with no gene match: 9. This CDR3 is built from 15 residues. Germline assignment: CDR1 SNHLY and CDR2 FYNNEI. In DNA form, the CDR3 reads TGTGCCAGCAGCGAGAGACTAGCGCGTACCTACGAGCAGTACTTC. Its translation: CASSERLARTYEQYF. The entire variable domain, with the rest obtained from reference TRBV2 and TRBJ2-7, is as follows: EPEVTQTPSHQVTQMGQEVILRCVPISNHLYFYWYRQILGQKVEFLVSFYNNEISEKSEIFDDQFSVERPDGSNFTLKIRSTKLEDSAMYFCASSERLARTYEQYFGPGTRLTVT.